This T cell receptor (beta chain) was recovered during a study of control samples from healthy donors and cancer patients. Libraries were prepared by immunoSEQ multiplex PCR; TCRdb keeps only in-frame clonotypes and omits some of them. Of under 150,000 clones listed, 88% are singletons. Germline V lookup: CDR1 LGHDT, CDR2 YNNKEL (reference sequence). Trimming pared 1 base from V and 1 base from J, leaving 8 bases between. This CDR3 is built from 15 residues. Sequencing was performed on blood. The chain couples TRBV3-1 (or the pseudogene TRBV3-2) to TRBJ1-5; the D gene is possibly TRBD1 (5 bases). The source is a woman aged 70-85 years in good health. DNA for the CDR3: TGTGCCAGCAGCCAAGCGGGGGGAAGCAATCAGCCCCAGCATTTT. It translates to CASSQAGGSNQPQHF.